The 3 T cell receptor beta chains presented below share a single source sample, sequenced in a study of liver allograft versus peripheral blood T cells (dated by TCRdb to 2019 to 2021). Study-wide context: In liver transplant recipients, the study looked at T cell receptor repertoires in the peripheral blood and set them against the repertoires found within the transplanted livers.

TCRdb names Illumina MiSeq as the instrument used. Clones were called with MiXCR by TCRdb after fastp trimmed the public reads at Q25, and only in-frame beta chains were retained. Each entry is one CDR3 protein sequence, shown with its most common DNA and genes. The sample table records 3,500 to 4,500 distinct CDR3 sequences; more than 14% of these occur just once. Roughly 4% of the sample comes from the top ten. The receptor set was obtained from a human patient who had a liver transplant. Some T cells may have been brought in with the graft after a transplant.

This clonotype is labeled as medium-sized. The rearrangement links TRBV5-6 to TRBJ1-1; D unclear. Trimming removed 2 bases from V and 0 bases from J, with 8 bases in between. The length of the CDR3 is 14 residues. Germline V gives CDR1 SGHDT, CDR2 YYEEEE. CDR3 DNA: TGTGCCAGCAGCTTTCTGTCCATGAACACTGAAGCTTTCTTT. Amino acid sequence: CASSFLSMNTEAFF.

This clonotype is labeled as medium-sized (0.01 to 0.1%). V gene TRBV29-1 combines with J gene TRBJ1-1; D gene unclear. Germline V gives CDR1 SQVTM, CDR2 ANQGSEA. With 7 bases removed from V and 1 base from J, the gap between germline ends came to 10 bases. The CDR3 runs to 12 residues. The CDR3 DNA sequence: TGCAGCGCTGACACGGCGAACACTGAAGCTTTCTTT. Encoded protein: CSADTANTEAFF.

This clonotype showed up just a few times. The chain employs TRBV5-4 and TRBJ2-5; 14 bases are shared with TRBD2. The CDR3 consists of 17 residues. Germline trimming cut 0 bases from V and 5 bases from J; bases unmatched to any gene: 6. Germline loops: CDR1 SGHNT, CDR2 YYREEE (reference sequence). The CDR3: CASSLGLAGGLGETQYF. The CDR3 coding sequence is TGTGCCAGCAGCTTGGGACTAGCGGGGGGGCTGGGGGAGACCCAGTACTTC.